Following are 22 T cell receptor beta chains from one sample sequenced in a study of beta chain features in type 1 diabetes. Investigators reverse transcribed all isolated RNA, so they sequenced expressed TCRB transcripts. Profiled with immunoSEQ multiplex PCR; TCRdb holds only in-frame clones, not every one. The table lists 130,000 to 150,000 clones, under 60% of them singletons. The sequencing input was Tregs from blood. These receptors came from a man younger than 30 in good health.

As regards this clone: An end of the junction does not agree with germline; a read error may underlie this. The chain links TRBV7-7 to TRBJ2-2; TRBD2 aligns across 14 bases. CDR3 length: 15 residues. CDR1 is SSHAT, CDR2 FNYEAQ, per germline (reference sequence). The CDR3 bases are TGTGCTAGCAGCTCGGGACTAGCGGGAGCCGGGGAGCTGTTTTTT. Residues: CASSSGLAGAGELFF.

The V gene is TRBV2, the J gene TRBJ2-3; D not resolved. CDR1 and CDR2 from the germline V gene are SNHLY and FYNNEI. This CDR3 contains 11 residues. V lost 6 bases to trimming and J lost 6 bases, with 7 bases between them. The CDR3 loop reads CASRTWDTQYF. DNA of the CDR3: TGTGCCAGCAGAACTTGGGATACGCAGTATTTT.

The V and J genes are TRBV6-5 and TRBJ2-2, with 10 bases matching TRBD2. This CDR3 comprises 15 residues. V shed 9 bases and J 4 bases; nucleotides not matched to a gene: 8. Germline-derived CDR1 and CDR2 are MNHEY and SVGAGI. The chain's CDR3 is CASRSGRATTGELFF. The CDR3 DNA sequence: TGTGCCAGTCGAAGCGGGAGGGCCACCACCGGGGAGCTGTTTTTT.

The J gene is TRBJ2-5, the V gene TRBV7-2; 12 bases agree with TRBD2. Germline lookup yields CDR1 SGHTA and CDR2 FQGNSA. Trimming removed 2 bases from V and 2 bases from J; junction bases left unmatched: 0. CDR3 size: 15 residues. In DNA form, the CDR3 reads TGTGCCAGCAGCTTACTAGCGGGGGGGCAAGAGACCCAGTACTTC. Residues: CASSLLAGGQETQYF.

The rearrangement joins TRBV2 to TRBJ1-2, with a tentative D call TRBD1 (5 bases). The germline gives CDR1 SNHLY, CDR2 FYNNEI. The V end lost 8 bases, the J end lost 4 bases, and 11 bases lay between the germline ends. The CDR3 runs to 12 residues. CDR3 region: CASGRDSYGYTF. The CDR3 coding sequence is TGTGCCAGCGGCAGGGACTCCTATGGCTACACCTTC.

A few counts support this clone. The CDR3 sequence is CASSSTLNYGYTF. The CDR3, as DNA: TGTGCCAGCAGCTCGACACTTAACTATGGCTACACCTTC. The chain carries TRBV4-2 and TRBJ1-2, with D unresolved. The CDR3 length is 13 residues. In germline, CDR1 is LGHNA, CDR2 YNFKEQ. V lost 5 bases to trimming and J lost 1 base, with 8 bases between them.

The V and J genes are TRBV20-1 and TRBJ2-7, with D hard to call. Germline V gene lookup returns CDR1 DFQATT and CDR2 SNEGSKA (reference sequence). The CDR3 loop spans 11 amino acids. The V gene lost 3 bases and the J gene lost 5 bases, with 8 bases spanning the gap. CDR3: CSASWHNEQYF. The DNA of the CDR3 is TGCAGTGCTAGTTGGCACAACGAGCAGTACTTC.

V gene TRBV10-3 combines with J gene TRBJ1-2, with 7 positions matching TRBD1. Germline CDR1 reads ENHRY; CDR2 reads SYGVKD. CDR3 length equals 14 residues. Losses at the gene ends were 0 bases for V and 3 bases for J; bases not matched to a gene: 1. The chain's CDR3 is CAISESGQDYGYTF. The CDR3 DNA follows: TGTGCCATCAGTGAGTCCGGACAGGACTATGGCTACACCTTC.

This clone was detected a few times. This chain connects TRBV6-5 to TRBJ2-1, with 9 bases that match TRBD1. The germline gives CDR1 MNHEY, CDR2 SVGAGI. The CDR3 extends over 15 amino acids. The ends lost 6 bases at V and 3 bases at J; junction bases unmatched: 6. For the CDR3, the DNA is TGTGCCAGCAGCCGTGGGACAGGGCGCTACAATGAGCAGTTCTTC. It codes for CASSRGTGRYNEQFF.

CDR3 nucleotides: TGTGCCAGCAGCTTGGTACAGGGGACGAATCAGCCCCAGCATTTT. This sequence encodes CASSLVQGTNQPQHF. The chain employs TRBV5-6 and TRBJ1-5; 7 bases line up with TRBD1. The germline CDR1 and CDR2 sequences are SGHDT and YYEEEE. The CDR3 loop spans 15 amino acids. J lost 4 bases, V lost 0 bases, and 4 bases had no gene match.

The CDR3 sequence: CASSRWGSVNEQFF. In DNA form, the CDR3 reads TGCGCCAGCAGCCGGTGGGGTAGCGTAAATGAGCAGTTCTTC. The J gene is TRBJ2-1, the V gene TRBV5-1; possible D gene TRBD2, 5 bases. The CDR3 totals 14 residues. Per the germline V gene, CDR1 is SGHRS and CDR2 is YFSETQ. Trimming left V 4 bases short and J 7 bases short, with 15 bases between.

The sample holds a few counts of this clone. Additional DNA sequences in this sample encode the identical CDR3. The gene calls are TRBV29-1 and TRBJ2-2, with TRBD1 matching over 8 bases. The CDR3 runs to 13 residues. J was trimmed by 1 base and V by 6 bases; bases with no gene match: 1. Germline assignment: CDR1 SQVTM and CDR2 ANQGSEA. In DNA, the CDR3 is TGCAGCGTCGACAGGGGGAACACCGGGGAGCTGTTTTTT. Translation gives CSVDRGNTGELFF.

This clone came up a few times. The chain employs TRBV7-2 and TRBJ1-1; D unclear. This CDR3 region has 14 residues. The V and J ends lost 1 base and 4 bases respectively, with 10 bases between them. The V gene's germline CDR1 is SGHTA and CDR2 FQGNSA. DNA for the CDR3: TGTGCCAGCAGCTTAGTTGAAGCGGCCACTGAAGCTTTCTTT. Amino acid sequence: CASSLVEAATEAFF.

Comments on this clone: The germline gene is not matched at one end of the junction; a read error may be the cause. The chain carries TRBV7-7 and TRBJ2-2; D gene uncertain. The CDR3 spans 14 residues. Looked up from germline, CDR1 is SSHAT and CDR2 is FNYEAQ (reference sequence). The CDR3 loop is CASSLIGQHGELFF. The CDR3 bases are TGTGCTAGCAGCTTAATTGGCCAACATGGGGAGCTGTTTTTT.

The chain is built from TRBV5-1 and TRBJ2-2; D uncertain. CDR3 length: 12 residues. Between the trimmed V and J ends, which lost 4 bases and 4 bases, there was a span of 5 bases. Per germline, CDR1 SGHRS and CDR2 YFSETQ. The CDR3: CASSPLTGELFF. CDR3 DNA sequence: TGCGCCAGCAGCCCACTCACCGGGGAGCTGTTTTTT.

This clone was observed a few times. The chain uses TRBV10-3 and TRBJ2-7; no definite D call. Trimming cost V 2 bases and J 3 bases, with 8 bases left between them. Germline loops: CDR1 ENHRY, CDR2 SYGVKD. The CDR3 has 13 residues. CDR3 loop: CAISEGGGYEQYF. The CDR3 nucleotides read TGTGCCATCAGTGAGGGTGGCGGCTACGAGCAGTACTTC.

This chain connects TRBV9 to TRBJ2-5, with D perhaps matching TRBD1 (6 bases). Germline V gene data show CDR1 as SGDLS and CDR2 as YYNGEE. Deletions cut 0 bases from V and 1 base from J, with 13 bases between. This CDR3 is built from 16 residues. CDR3 bases: TGTGCCAGCAGCGTAGGTAACAGGGCCTCCCAAGAGACCCAGTACTTC. Translating it yields CASSVGNRASQETQYF.

The J gene is TRBJ2-7, the V gene TRBV11-1; TRBD2 agrees at 7 bases. V lost 2 bases and J lost 2; bases outside the gene matches: 9. This CDR3 is 16 amino acids long. Germline CDR1 and CDR2: SGHAT and FQDESV (reference sequence). This chain's CDR3 is CASSLSGAGVPYEQYF. In nucleotides, the CDR3 is TGTGCCAGCAGCTTAAGTGGGGCGGGAGTTCCCTACGAGCAGTACTTC.

The V gene is TRBV10-3, the J gene TRBJ2-7; D is uncertain. The V gene lost 3 bases and the J gene lost 5 bases, with 8 bases spanning the gap. Looked up from germline, CDR1 is ENHRY and CDR2 is SYGVKD. This CDR3 region has 12 residues. CDR3 residues: CAISDSADEQYF. The CDR3 DNA is TGTGCCATCAGTGACTCCGCGGACGAGCAGTACTTC.

The V call is TRBV9, the J call TRBJ2-5, with 7 positions matching TRBD2. V was pared by 0 bases and J by 3 bases, with 2 bases of the junction left unmatched. CDR3 size: 14 residues. Looked up from germline, CDR1 is SGDLS and CDR2 is YYNGEE. Here the CDR3 reads CASSVGLAEETQYF. DNA of the CDR3: TGTGCCAGCAGCGTAGGTCTAGCGGAAGAGACCCAGTACTTC.

In its sample, this clone was seen a few times. The rearrangement joins TRBV19 to TRBJ1-5; 9 bases align to TRBD1. Germline V gene sequence: CDR1 LNHDA, CDR2 SQIVND (reference sequence). V shed 6 bases, J shed 6 bases, and the junction held 12 bases outside the gene matches. The length of the CDR3 is 16 residues. The CDR3 loop reads CASRTIMGQGGQPQHF. In DNA form, the CDR3 reads TGTGCCAGTAGGACAATTATGGGACAGGGCGGTCAGCCCCAGCATTTT.

This sequence joins TRBV5-1 and TRBJ2-1; possible D gene TRBD1, 5 bases. CDR1 and CDR2 (germline): SGHRS, YFSETQ. The CDR3 has 14 residues. V was pared by 1 base and J by 3 bases, with 8 bases between. The CDR3 DNA reads as TGCGCCAGCAGCTTGAGGCAGGGCTACAATGAGCAGTTCTTC. Encoded protein: CASSLRQGYNEQFF.